The present entry profiles one T cell receptor beta chain with its context. Its cognate antigen is unknown. cDNA libraries for TCR beta contained unique molecular identifiers. A population of roughly 0.95 to 10 million T cells gave rise to roughly 0.5 million cDNA molecules. From the PCR reads, TCRdb called clonotypes with MiXCR, one entry per CDR3 protein. This table holds approximately 400,000 distinct CDR3 sequences, less than 40% found once. The sample comes from a study of post-analysis software for immune sequencing data. Study-level information: The disease courses covered relapsing-remitting, secondary progressive and progressive-relapsing multiple sclerosis.

Regarding the study as a whole: TRBV5-6, TRBV5-1 and TRBV20-1 were among a handful of TRBV segments more frequent in patients than controls. Strong same-batch co-clustering of samples appeared with F measure clustering. Normalized Chao1 diversity was significantly lower in multiple sclerosis patients than in controls.

The CDR3 covers 15 residues. Germline assignment: CDR1 MNHEY and CDR2 SVGAGI. V was cut by 6 bases and J by 5 bases, with 19 bases left in between. The V gene is TRBV6-5, the J gene TRBJ1-1; tentatively, D is TRBD1 (5 bases). The sequenced sample was blood. The sequence came from a girl aged 5 to 17 with multiple sclerosis. CDR3 residues: CASRGVGETGTEAFF. The CDR3 bases are TGTGCCAGCAGGGGGGTGGGGGAAACGGGGACTGAAGCTTTCTTT.